The table lists the clone carrying this TCR beta chain with many counts. What it recognizes is unknown. The sample is drawn from a study of T-cell memory formation after mild COVID-19. The V and J ends lost 0 bases and 9 bases respectively, with 17 bases between them. The CDR3 loop spans 15 amino acids. CDR1 is MNHEY, CDR2 SVGAGI, per germline. Findings and caveats of the study: Clones shrinking between day 15 and 85 showed a balanced CD4/CD8 split, and those that grew later tilted toward CD4+.

Employing constant-segment primers, 5'RACE generated TCR alpha and TCR beta cDNA libraries bearing sample barcodes and UMIs. TCRdb independently ran MiXCR on the 5' RACE reads; one entry per CDR3 protein. The data show approximately 46,000 distinct CDR3 sequences, around 6.6% seen once. This receptor was obtained from an adult who had mild COVID-19 (a few samples of this study predate the infection). Cell type and time point are not known. This chain uses TRBV6-5 with TRBJ1-2; D unclear. The sample consisted of PBMCs or a T cell subset sorted from them (not recorded which). The CDR3 reads CASSYSTLHSSRYTF. The CDR3, as DNA: TGTGCCAGCAGTTACTCGACGCTACACTCTTCGCGCTACACCTTC.